This T cell receptor beta chain was obtained from a study of blood T cells in healthy people across ages (dated by TCRdb to the mid-2010s). At the level of the whole study: In model experiments, template switching captured roughly one uniquely barcoded TCR beta cDNA molecule for every two T cells. The study measured age-related changes in TCR beta repertoire diversity using deep sequencing normalized with unique cDNA molecular identifiers. Donors were grouped into four age groups: young (average about 15 years), middle-aged (over 35), aged (about 60) and long-lived (about 82). The study analyzed two additional independent replicas of 1 million unique cDNA reads from the same blood draw for two donors, one aged 18 to 29 and one aged 80 or older. To avoid experimental bias, donors of different ages were randomly spread across the sequencing lanes.

Spanning cysteine to phenylalanine, the CDR3 consists of 14 amino acids. CDR3 DNA is the only sequence kept; it has 42 bases, read in frame from the first base. V lost 6 bases and J lost 5 bases; the stretch between them is 19 bases long. CDR1 and CDR2 were assigned from the germline V gene (reference sequence) as DFQATT and SNEGSKA. Paper-wide results and their limitations: Observed TCR beta diversity correlated strongly with the percentage of naive T cells measured by flow cytometry. The CMV infection status of donors was not known, potentially confounding age-related changes in expanded clonotypes. Conclusive comparison of naive and antigen-experienced compartments was prevented by the profiling of bulk unsorted PBMCs. As age increased, observed TCR beta diversity per million T cells dropped in a roughly linear way, and a significant reduction was already evident by age about 36. Estimates of total diversity based on one million sequenced T cells were regarded as lower bounds and as underestimates. The long-lived group showed more naive CD4+ T cells, fewer expanded clones and increased TCR diversity than the aged group, suggesting age selection.

The library was made by 5' RACE. Reads for this sample came from an Illumina HiSeq 2500. A second PCR of about 7 to 12 cycles was run with a J-beta primer mix and a sample-barcoded 5' primer. Each TCR beta cDNA molecule received a unique molecular identifier from a template-switch 5' adaptor carrying 12 random nucleotides. At least 2.5 million CDR3-containing paired-end reads were obtained from each sample. First-strand cDNA synthesis was performed from all RNA using the Mint cDNA synthesis kit, with priming by a TRBC-specific oligonucleotide. Following uracil-DNA glycosylase treatment, a first 18-cycle PCR with universal primers M1SS and BC2_uni_R was performed on all cDNA. On the authors' methods: Each sample was normalized by randomly selecting 1 million high-quality reads, each carrying a distinct molecular identifier. Instead of being binned into consensus sequences, reads that shared molecular identifiers were thrown out. MiTCR, with a Q25 quality threshold and the strictest error-elimination algorithm, was used for CDR3 identification, clonotype clustering and error correction. A nonparametric unseen species model using Euler transformation provided a lower-bound estimate of total TCR beta diversity. TCRdb reprocessing: public reads trimmed at Q25 with fastp, clones called with MiXCR, in-frame beta chains kept. Every distinct CDR3 protein forms one entry, paired with its most common genes and DNA. These V and J calls originate from TCRdb's pipeline instead of the authors' own analysis. The sample profile shows around 1,500,000 distinct CDR3 sequences; 35% to 45% of them were found once. The top ten hold 7.9% of the sample.

Notes on this clonotype: Its antigen is unknown. Qualities for individual bases were not recorded, and no much larger clone is one base off.

Donors were under 40 systemically healthy Caucasian individuals from Russia aged roughly 6 to 90 years. Each donor gave ten milliliters of peripheral blood, collected into EDTA-treated Vacutainer tubes. Ficoll-Paque density-gradient centrifugation was used to isolate PBMCs, with at least 6.5 million per sample. Total RNA was extracted from PBMCs with Trizol reagent, with at least 5.5 micrograms obtained per sample. For every donor, flow cytometry on a PBMC aliquot measured the percentage of naive CD45RAhigh/CD27high T cells. Sequencing used blood. The origin of this receptor is a woman aged 18-29 years in good health. The sequence links TRBV20-1 to TRBJ2-5; the D gene could be TRBD1 or TRBD2, each one agreeing over 5 bases. This receptor has the CDR3 CSAPGLVRAETQYF. The nucleotide sequence reads TGCAGTGCCCCGGGGCTAGTTAGGGCGGAGACCCAGTACTTC.